This TCR beta chain was found in a study of vaccination and CD4 T cells after COVID-19. Across the study: Investigators stimulated cells with overlapping spike peptides drawn from SARS-CoV-2, HCoV-NL63, HCoV-OC43 and HCoV-229E. As a positive control, some control cultures were given a CEFX pool, while others were given an HIV-1 Nef pool or no peptide.

An Oncomine TCR Beta short-read assay was used to sequence the DNA from cultured CD4+ T cells. TCRdb re-analysed the PCR reads in MiXCR, keeping a single row per CDR3 protein. Here the sample spans 8,000 to 9,500 distinct CDR3 sequences, under 30% being singletons. The sample's treatment: roughly 10-day PBMC culture with coronavirus spike peptide pools or control peptides (ViraFEST assay). Fresh replacement IL-2 medium substituted for half the medium on days 3 and 7. Broader study findings: Reactive clonotype counts went from median roughly 19 after infection to 30 to 45 after vaccination, nonsignificantly.

The CDR3 runs 15 residues. Germline CDR1 SGHRS, CDR2 YFSETQ. As for this clonotype: Antigen unknown. The junction and the germline gene differ at one end; a read error may be behind it.

The specimen sequenced was cultured CD4+ T cells from blood. This sequence originates from a human donor with COVID-19. The chain employs TRBV5-1 and TRBJ1-2; no reliable D call. The DNA for the CDR3 is TGCGCCAACAGCTTGGCGGGCAGCCCAGCGGATGGCTACACCTTC. It is translated as CANSLAGSPADGYTF.